The source of this T cell receptor beta chain is a study of blood T cell repertoires in COVID-19. About the study: The samples span acute and convalescent COVID-19 from the United States, Italy and Spain.

Under the authors' procedure: Amplifying reference gene primers gave estimates of nucleated cell counts. Produced via immunoSEQ multiplex PCR; TCRdb's table is partial and in-frame only. For V, J and clone size, that table is used; D and trimming come from the DNA. This table holds about half a million clones, 75% to 90% found once. CDR3 length: 18 residues. V dropped 6 bases and J dropped 6; count of bases not matched to a gene: 19. The germline V gene has CDR1 LGHDT and CDR2 YNNKEL (reference sequence). This clone turned up a few times. Sequencing input: peripheral blood. The TCR originated in a human donor in a cohort sampled during active COVID-19. This chain uses TRBV3-1 (or the pseudogene TRBV3-2) with TRBJ2-5; 10 nucleotides line up with TRBD1. CDR3 amino acids: CASRAEGTGDLPGQTQYF. CDR3 DNA: TGTGCCAGCAGAGCCGAGGGGACAGGGGACCTGCCTGGACAGACCCAGTACTTC.